This is a list of T cell receptor beta chains from one sample in a study of cytomegalovirus exposure and HLA in healthy donors. TCRdb's copy holds only in-frame clones and misses some; the assay was immunoSEQ multiplex PCR. This table holds 100,000 or so clones, over 60% found once. Input material: PBMCs. Receptors originate from a man aged 25 to 40 in good health and CMV-seropositive. Each CDR3 is given with its conserved first and last residue.

TRBJ1-1,TRBV29-1,CSVVGTGGFNTEAFF
TRBJ1-1,TRBV7-8,CASSPISYSTEAFF
TRBJ1-1,TRBV6-1,CASSEQGLTEAFF
TRBJ1-1,TRBV11-2,CASSFGTGGVEAFF
TRBJ1-2,TRBV7-9,CASSRTGPYGYTF
TRBJ1-1,TRBV5-4,CASSLGPLGTEAFF
TRBJ2-5,TRBV19,CASSIGPGLAGGETQYF
TRBJ1-4,TRBV6-5,CASRKRQGAREKLFF
TRBJ2-1,TRBV10-3,CAISASGTGVQFF
TRBJ2-3,TRBV11-2,CASSLMVASTDTQYF
TRBJ1-2,TRBV11-2,CASSSTDIYGYTF
TRBJ1-1,TRBV13,CASSLKAWRSEAFF
TRBJ1-2,TRBV5-4,CASSLGPGSAGGYTF
TRBJ2-3,TRBV5-1,CASSLGSGSSTDTQYF
TRBJ2-2,TRBV9,CASSVGTYTGELFF
TRBJ2-3,TRBV7-9,CSSSSTYDTQYF
TRBJ2-7,TRBV7-3,CASSLDRGYEQYF
TRBJ1-4,TRBV5-1,CASSPQTGIGEKLFF
TRBJ2-5,TRBV18,CASSPPATGETQYF
TRBJ2-3,TRBV29-1,CSVEGPRHTDTQYF
TRBJ2-1,TRBV2,CASSESLDLEENEQFF
TRBJ1-2,TRBV6-5,CASSYSSPGGYGYTF
TRBJ1-1,TRBV9,CASSEDGVNTEAFF
TRBJ1-5,TRBV7-8,CASSLSGQGGNQPQHF
TRBJ2-1,TRBV5-1,CASSLDRGHSEQFF
TRBJ1-2,TRBV5-6,CASSATGDWGYTF
TRBJ1-2,TRBV4-1,CASSLDMAKSNYGYTF
TRBJ2-7,TRBV12-1,CAPGTSGRGDYEQYF
TRBJ2-7,TRBV9,CASGTSYEQYF
TRBJ1-1,TRBV5-1,CASSLEQGFTEAFF
TRBJ1-1,TRBV10-2,CASSEWRGGEAFF
TRBJ2-6,TRBV4-2,CASSQDGGGGDPRANVLTF
TRBJ2-3,TRBV6-1,CASSDVAGGPGDTQYF
TRBJ1-5,TRBV29-1,CSVEIGGQPQHF
TRBJ2-7,TRBV5-1,CASSLSGFEVYEQYF
TRBJ2-5,TRBV10-3,CAIKGAEETQYF
TRBJ1-2,TRBV7-2,CASSPLQGGGYTF
TRBJ1-2,TRBV4-2,CASSQVTEGAGGYTF
TRBJ1-6,TRBV5-4,CASSLEAAHSYNSPLHF
TRBJ1-5,TRBV7-9,CASSPQGYSNQPQHF
TRBJ2-7,TRBV6-6,CATRDISYEQYF
TRBJ2-7,TRBV7-3,CASSSGQGRYEQYF
TRBJ2-3,TRBV6-5,CASKGGAFHPQYF
TRBJ2-1,TRBV15,CATSRESGRRDEQFF
TRBJ2-7,TRBV7-9,CASSYRAREQYF
TRBJ1-4,TRBV7-2,CASRPRQATNEKLFF
TRBJ2-7,TRBV5-4,CASSLELNYEQYF
TRBJ2-1,TRBV27,CASGGTGNNEQFF
TRBJ2-5,TRBV4-1,CASSQDGLLADQYF
TRBJ2-1,TRBV5-1,CASSPGQGFNEQFF
TRBJ2-3,TRBV27,CASSRYRDRGSDKYF
TRBJ1-2,TRBV7-8,CASSLVGGGDGYTF
TRBJ1-2,TRBV5-1,CASSTTGSGYTF